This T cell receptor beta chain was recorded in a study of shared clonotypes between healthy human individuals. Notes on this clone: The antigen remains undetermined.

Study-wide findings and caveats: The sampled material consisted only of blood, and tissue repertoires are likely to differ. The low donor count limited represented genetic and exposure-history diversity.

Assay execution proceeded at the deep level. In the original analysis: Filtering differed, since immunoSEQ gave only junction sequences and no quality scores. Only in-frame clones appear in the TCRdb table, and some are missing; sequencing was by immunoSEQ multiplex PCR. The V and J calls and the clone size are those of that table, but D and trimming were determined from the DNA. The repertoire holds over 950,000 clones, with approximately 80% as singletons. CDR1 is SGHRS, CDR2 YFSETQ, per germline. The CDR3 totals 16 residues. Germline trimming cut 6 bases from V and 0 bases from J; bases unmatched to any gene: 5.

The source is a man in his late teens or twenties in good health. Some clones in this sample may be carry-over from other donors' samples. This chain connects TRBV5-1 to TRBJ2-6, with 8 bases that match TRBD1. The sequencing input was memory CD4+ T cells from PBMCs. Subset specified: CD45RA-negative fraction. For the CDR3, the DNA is TGCGCCAGCACCGACAGGGGTTCCTCTGGGGCCAACGTCCTGACTTTC. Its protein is CASTDRGSSGANVLTF. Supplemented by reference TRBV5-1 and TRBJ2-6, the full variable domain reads KAGVTQTPRYLIKTRGQQVTLSCSPISGHRSVSWYQQTPGQGLQFLFEYFSETQRNKGNFPGRFSGRQFSNSRSEMNVSTLELGDSALYLCASTDRGSSGANVLTFGAGSRLTVL.